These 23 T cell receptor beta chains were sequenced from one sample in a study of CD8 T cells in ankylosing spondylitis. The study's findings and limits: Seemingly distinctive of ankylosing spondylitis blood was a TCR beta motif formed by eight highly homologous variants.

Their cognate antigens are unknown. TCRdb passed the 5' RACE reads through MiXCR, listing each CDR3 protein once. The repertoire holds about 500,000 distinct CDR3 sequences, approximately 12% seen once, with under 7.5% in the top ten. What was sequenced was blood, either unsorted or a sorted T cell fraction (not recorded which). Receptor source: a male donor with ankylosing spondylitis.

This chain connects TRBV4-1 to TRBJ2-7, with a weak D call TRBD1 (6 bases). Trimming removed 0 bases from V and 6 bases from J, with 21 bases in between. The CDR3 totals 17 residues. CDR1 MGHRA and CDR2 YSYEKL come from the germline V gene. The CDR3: CASSQEMGSTGSGEQYF. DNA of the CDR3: TGCGCCAGCAGCCAAGAAATGGGGTCTACAGGGTCGGGCGAGCAGTACTTC.

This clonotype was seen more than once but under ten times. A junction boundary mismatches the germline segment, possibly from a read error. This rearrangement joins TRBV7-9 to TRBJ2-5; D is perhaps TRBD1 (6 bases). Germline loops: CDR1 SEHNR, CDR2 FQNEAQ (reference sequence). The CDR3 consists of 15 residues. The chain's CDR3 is CASSLVGTLQENQYF. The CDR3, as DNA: TGTGCCAGCAGCTTAGTAGGGACACTACAAGAGAACCAGTACTTC.

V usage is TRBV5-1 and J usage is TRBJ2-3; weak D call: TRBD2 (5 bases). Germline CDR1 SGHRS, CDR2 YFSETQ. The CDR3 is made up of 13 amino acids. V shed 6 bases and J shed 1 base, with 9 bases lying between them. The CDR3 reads CASNYGGTDTQYF. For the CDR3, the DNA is TGCGCCAGCAATTACGGGGGCACAGATACGCAGTATTTT.

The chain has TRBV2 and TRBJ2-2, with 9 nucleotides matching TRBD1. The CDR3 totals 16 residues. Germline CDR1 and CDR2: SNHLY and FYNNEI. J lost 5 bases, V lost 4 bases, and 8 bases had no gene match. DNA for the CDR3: TGTGCCAGCAGTGGCCGACAGGGGGTTAGGACCGGGGAGCTGTTTTTT. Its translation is CASSGRQGVRTGELFF. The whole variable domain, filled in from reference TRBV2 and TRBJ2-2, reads EPEVTQTPSHQVTQMGQEVILRCVPISNHLYFYWYRQILGQKVEFLVSFYNNEISEKSEIFDDQFSVERPDGSNFTLKIRSTKLEDSAMYFCASSGRQGVRTGELFFGEGSRLTVL.

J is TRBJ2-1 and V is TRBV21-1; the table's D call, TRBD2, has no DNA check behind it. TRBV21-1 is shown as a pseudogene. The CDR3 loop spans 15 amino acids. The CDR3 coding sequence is TGTGCCAGCAGCATTCCTAGCGGGGATTACAATGAGCAGTTCTTC. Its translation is CASSIPSGDYNEQFF.

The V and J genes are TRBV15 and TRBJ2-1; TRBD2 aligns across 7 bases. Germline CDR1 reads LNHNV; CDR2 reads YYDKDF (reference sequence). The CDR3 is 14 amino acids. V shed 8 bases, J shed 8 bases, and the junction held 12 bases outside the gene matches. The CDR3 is CATSELSGGDEQFF. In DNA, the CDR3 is TGTGCCACCTCCGAACTCTCGGGGGGTGATGAGCAGTTCTTC.

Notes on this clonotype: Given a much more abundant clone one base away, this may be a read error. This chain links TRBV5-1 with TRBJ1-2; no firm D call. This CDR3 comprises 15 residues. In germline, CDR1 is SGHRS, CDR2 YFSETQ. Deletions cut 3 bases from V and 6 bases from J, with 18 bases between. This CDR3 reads CASSYLDLSVDGYTF. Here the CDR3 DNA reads TGCGCCAGCAGCTACCTGGACCTTTCGGTCGATGGCTACACCTTC.

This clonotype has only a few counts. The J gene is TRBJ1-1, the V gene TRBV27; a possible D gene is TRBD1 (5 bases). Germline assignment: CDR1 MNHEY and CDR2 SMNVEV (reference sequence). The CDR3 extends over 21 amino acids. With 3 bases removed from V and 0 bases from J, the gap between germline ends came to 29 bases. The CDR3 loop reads CASSFSRYPGTGNSVNTEAFF. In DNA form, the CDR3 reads TGTGCCAGCAGTTTCTCTCGGTACCCAGGAACAGGAAATTCCGTGAACACTGAAGCTTTCTTT.

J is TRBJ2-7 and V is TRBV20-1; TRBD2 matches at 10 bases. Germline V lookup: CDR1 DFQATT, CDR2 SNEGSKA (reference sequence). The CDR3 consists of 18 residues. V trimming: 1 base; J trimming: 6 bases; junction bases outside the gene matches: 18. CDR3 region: CSARVRLAGASPQGEQYF. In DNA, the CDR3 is TGCAGTGCTAGAGTTAGGCTAGCGGGGGCCAGCCCCCAAGGCGAGCAGTACTTC.

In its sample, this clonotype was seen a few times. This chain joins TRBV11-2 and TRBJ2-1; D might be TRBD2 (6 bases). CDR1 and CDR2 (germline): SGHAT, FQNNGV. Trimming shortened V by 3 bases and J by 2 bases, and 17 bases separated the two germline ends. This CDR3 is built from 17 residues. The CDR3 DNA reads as TGTGCCAGCAGCTTCCTCTATGGGGCGGGAACCTACAATGAGCAGTTCTTC. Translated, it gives CASSFLYGAGTYNEQFF.

The CDR3 sequence is CASSLALSGSEQFF. In nucleotides, the CDR3 is TGTGCCAGCAGCTTAGCGTTGTCGGGGAGTGAGCAGTTCTTC. The V and J genes are TRBV7-2 and TRBJ2-1; D is possibly TRBD2 (5 bases). The V gene's germline CDR1 is SGHTA and CDR2 FQGNSA. V gave up 0 bases and J gave up 9 bases, with 12 bases separating them. The CDR3 has 14 amino acids.

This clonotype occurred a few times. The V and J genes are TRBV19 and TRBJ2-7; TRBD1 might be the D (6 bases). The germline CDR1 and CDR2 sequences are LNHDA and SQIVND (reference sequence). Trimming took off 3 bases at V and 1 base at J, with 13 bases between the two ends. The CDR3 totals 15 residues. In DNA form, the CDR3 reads TGTGCCAGTAGTATGTCCAGGGGCTTATCCTACGAGCAGTACTTC. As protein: CASSMSRGLSYEQYF.

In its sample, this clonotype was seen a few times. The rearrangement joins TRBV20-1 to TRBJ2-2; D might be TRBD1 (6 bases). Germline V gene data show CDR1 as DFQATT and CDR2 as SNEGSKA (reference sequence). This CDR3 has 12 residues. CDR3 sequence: CCPGTNTGELFF. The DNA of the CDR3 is TGCTGCCCCGGGACAAACACCGGGGAGCTGTTTTTT.

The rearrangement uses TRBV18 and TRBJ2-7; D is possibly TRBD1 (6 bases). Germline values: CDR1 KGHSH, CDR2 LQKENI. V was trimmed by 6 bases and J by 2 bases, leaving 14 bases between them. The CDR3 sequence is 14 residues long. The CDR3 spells CASSRRTETYEQYF. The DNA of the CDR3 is TGTGCCAGCTCCCGGAGGACAGAAACCTACGAGCAGTACTTC.

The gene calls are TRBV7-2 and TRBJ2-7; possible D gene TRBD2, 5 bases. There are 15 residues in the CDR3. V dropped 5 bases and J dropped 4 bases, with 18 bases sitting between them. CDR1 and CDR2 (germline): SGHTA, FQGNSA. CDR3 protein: CASSPTAIRGYEQYF. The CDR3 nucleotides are TGTGCCAGCAGCCCAACAGCGATACGGGGATACGAGCAGTACTTC.

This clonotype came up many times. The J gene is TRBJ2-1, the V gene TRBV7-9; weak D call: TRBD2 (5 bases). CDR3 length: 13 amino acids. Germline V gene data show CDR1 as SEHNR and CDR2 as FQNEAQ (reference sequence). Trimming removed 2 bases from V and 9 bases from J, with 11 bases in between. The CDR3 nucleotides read TGTGCCAGCAGCTTAAGTTGGGAGAGTGAGCAGTTCTTC. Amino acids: CASSLSWESEQFF. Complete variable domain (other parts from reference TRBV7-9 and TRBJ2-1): DTGVSQNPRHKITKRGQNVTFRCDPISEHNRLYWYRQTLGQGPEFLTYFQNEAQLEKSRLLSDRFSAERPKGSFSTLEIQRTEQGDSAMYLCASSLSWESEQFFGPGTRLTVL.

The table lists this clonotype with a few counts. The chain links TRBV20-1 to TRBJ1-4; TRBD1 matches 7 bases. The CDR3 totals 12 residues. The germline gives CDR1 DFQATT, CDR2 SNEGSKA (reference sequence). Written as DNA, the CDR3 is TGCAGCCCAGGGGGTGATGTTGAAAAACTGTTTTTT. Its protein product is CSPGGDVEKLFF.

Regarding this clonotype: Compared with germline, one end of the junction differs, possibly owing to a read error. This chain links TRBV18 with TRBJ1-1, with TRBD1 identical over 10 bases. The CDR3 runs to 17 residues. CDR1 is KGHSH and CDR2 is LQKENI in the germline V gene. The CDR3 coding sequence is TGTGCCAGCTCGGTCGGACAGGGGGTACGAGTCAGGACTGAAGCTTTTTTT. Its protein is CASSVGQGVRVRTEAFF.

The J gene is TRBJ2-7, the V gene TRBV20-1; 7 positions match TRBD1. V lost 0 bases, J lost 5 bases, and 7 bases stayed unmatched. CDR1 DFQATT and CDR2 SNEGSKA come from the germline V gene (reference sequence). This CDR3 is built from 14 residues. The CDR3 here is CSARDQTGLNEQYV. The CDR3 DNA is TGCAGTGCTAGAGATCAGACAGGGTTGAACGAGCAGTACGTC.

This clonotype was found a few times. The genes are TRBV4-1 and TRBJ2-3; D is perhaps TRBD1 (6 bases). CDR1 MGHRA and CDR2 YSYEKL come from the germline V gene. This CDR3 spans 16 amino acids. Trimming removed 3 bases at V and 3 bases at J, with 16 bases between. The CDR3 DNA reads TGCGCCAGCAGCCACTTTGGACAGTCACATACAGATACGCAGTATTTT. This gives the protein CASSHFGQSHTDTQYF.

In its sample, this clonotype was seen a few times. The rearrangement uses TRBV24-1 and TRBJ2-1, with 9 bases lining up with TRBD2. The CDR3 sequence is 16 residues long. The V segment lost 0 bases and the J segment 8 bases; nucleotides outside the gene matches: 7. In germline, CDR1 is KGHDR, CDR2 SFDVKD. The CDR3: CATSDLGGRAIYEQFF. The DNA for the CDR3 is TGTGCCACCAGTGATTTGGGCGGGAGGGCCATTTATGAGCAGTTCTTC.

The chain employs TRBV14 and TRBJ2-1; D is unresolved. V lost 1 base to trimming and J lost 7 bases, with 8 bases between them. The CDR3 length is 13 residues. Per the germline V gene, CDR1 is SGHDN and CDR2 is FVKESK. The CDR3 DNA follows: TGTGCCAGCAGCCAAGGGCGTCCTAATGAGCAGTTCTTC. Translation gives CASSQGRPNEQFF.

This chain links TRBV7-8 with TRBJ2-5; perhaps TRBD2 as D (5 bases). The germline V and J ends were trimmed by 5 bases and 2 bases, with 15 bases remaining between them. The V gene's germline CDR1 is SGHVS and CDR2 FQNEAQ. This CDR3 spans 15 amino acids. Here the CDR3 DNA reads TGTGCCAGCAGCACTAGGCTACTGGAGCAAGAGACCCAGTACTTC. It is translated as CASSTRLLEQETQYF. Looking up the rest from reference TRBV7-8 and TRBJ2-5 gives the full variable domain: GAGVSQSPRYKVAKRGQDVALRCDPISGHVSLFWYQQALGQGPEFLTYFQNEAQLDKSGLPSDRFFAERPEGSVSTLKIQRTQQEDSAVYLCASSTRLLEQETQYFGPGTRLLVL.